One sample yielded the 9 T cell receptor beta chains listed below, sequenced in a study of T cells in Graves' hyperthyroidism and ophthalmopathy (dated by TCRdb to between 2017 and 2020). Receptor libraries were prepared by multiplex PCR. Instrument on record: Illumina HiSeq 2000. The TCR beta CDR3 regions were amplified from the RNA transcripts. For the first round of RT-PCR on the TCR CDR3, the HTBI primer set was used together with the Qiagen OneStep RT-PCR kit. TCRdb applied fastp at Q25 and MiXCR to the public reads, then kept only in-frame beta chains. A single entry per CDR3 protein holds the most common genes and DNA from its merged rows. A total of 530,000 or so distinct CDR3 sequences appear in this sample, approximately 25% of them only once. Approximately 10% of the sample lies in the top ten. Sequencing was performed on blood. The receptors originated from a woman in her 30s with Graves' ophthalmopathy.

The J gene is TRBJ2-1, the V gene TRBV20-1; D is unclear. The CDR3 has 11 residues. V lost 4 bases to trimming and J lost 7 bases, with 8 bases between them. Germline CDR1 DFQATT, CDR2 SNEGSKA (reference sequence). DNA for the CDR3: TGCAGTGCTAAGGGCCGGAATGAGCAGTTCTTC. Encoded protein: CSAKGRNEQFF.

The chain recombines TRBV12-3 or TRBV12-4 with TRBJ2-7; TRBD1 aligns across 7 bases. The CDR3 loop spans 13 amino acids. The J segment lost 7 bases and the V segment lost 4 bases, leaving 7 bases of the junction unmatched. Here the CDR3 DNA reads TGTGCCAGCAGTTCGGCCGGGACAGCGGAGCAGTACTTC. This sequence encodes CASSSAGTAEQYF.

This chain connects TRBV7-9 to TRBJ1-2, with 11 bases aligning to TRBD1. The germline V gene has CDR1 SEHNR and CDR2 FQNEAQ (reference sequence). There are 13 residues in the CDR3. V shed 5 bases and J 7 bases; nucleotides not matched to a gene: 3. DNA of the CDR3: TGTGCCAGCAGCCGGACAGGGGGCACTGGCTACACCTTC. Its translation: CASSRTGGTGYTF.

This clonotype was counted at least ten times. This chain joins TRBV12-3 or TRBV12-4 and TRBJ2-7, with 7 bases that match TRBD1. The length of the CDR3 is 13 residues. The V and J ends lost 5 bases and 6 bases, in that order; junction bases with no gene match: 7. The CDR3 spells CASSLGQKFEQYF. Here the CDR3 DNA reads TGTGCCAGCAGTCTGGGACAGAAGTTCGAGCAGTACTTC.

At least ten counts were recorded for this clonotype. The chain recombines TRBV20-1 with TRBJ1-2; D is ambiguous. CDR1 DFQATT and CDR2 SNEGSKA come from the germline V gene (reference sequence). The ends were cut back, 3 bases at V and 2 bases at J, with 10 bases in the middle. CDR3 size: 13 residues. CDR3 amino acids: CSARTDGNYGYTF. In DNA, the CDR3 is TGCAGTGCTAGGACCGACGGGAACTATGGCTACACCTTC.

The chain joins TRBV30 to TRBJ2-7; tentative D call: TRBD1 (5 bases). Germline loops: CDR1 GTSNPN, CDR2 SVGIG (reference sequence). Deletions cut 7 bases from V and 2 bases from J, with 9 bases between. The CDR3 sequence is 11 residues long. The CDR3 loop reads CALTETYEQYF. CDR3 nucleotide sequence: TGTGCCTTGACAGAGACCTACGAGCAGTACTTC.

The chain uses TRBV6-2 or TRBV6-3 and TRBJ2-7, with 12 bases identical to TRBD2. The CDR3 consists of 16 residues. V lost 6 bases and J lost 3; bases outside the gene matches: 9. Germline CDR1 and CDR2: MNHEY and SVGEGT. CDR3 sequence (DNA): TGTGCCAGCAGCTTAGATGTGACTAGCGGGAGCTACGAGCAGTACTTC. It translates to CASSLDVTSGSYEQYF.

This clonotype was seen ten or more times. The chain recombines TRBV10-3 with TRBJ1-2, with no clear D. The V end was cut by 4 bases, the J end by 6 bases, with 18 bases between. The CDR3 spans 15 residues. Germline V gene lookup returns CDR1 ENHRY and CDR2 SYGVKD. The CDR3 DNA is TGTGCCATCAGTGTATCGCCGTCCCTATCGGATGGCTACACCTTC. It is translated as CAISVSPSLSDGYTF.

This chain connects TRBV6-9 to TRBJ2-7; D unclear. The V and J ends lost 2 bases and 7 bases respectively, with 15 bases between them. CDR3 length: 14 amino acids. CDR1 is MNHGY and CDR2 is SVAAGI in the germline V gene. CDR3 sequence reads: CASSYTNTRWEQYF. In DNA form, the CDR3 reads TGTGCCAGCAGTTATACGAACACCCGATGGGAGCAGTACTTC.